This TCR beta chain was found in a study of T cells after yellow fever vaccination. The CDR3 is 14 residues long. CDR1 and CDR2 (germline): SQVTM, ANQGSEA. V trimming: 6 bases; J trimming: 2 bases; junction bases outside the gene matches: 6. TCR cDNA, made by 5'RACE template switching, carried an added universal primer site and UMIs. TCRdb passed the 5' RACE reads through MiXCR, listing each CDR3 protein once. The table shows tens of thousands of distinct CDR3 sequences, with around 7.4% occurring only once. Study conclusions and caveats: Clonotypes appearing in both CD4 and CD8 compartments existed, and their share was small.

This clonotype was seen at least ten times. The antigen is unknown. Sequences were derived from CD8+ T cells sorted from PBMCs, sampled 15 days after the yellow fever booster vaccination. The receptor comes from a young man who received the YFV17D yellow fever vaccine. The chain has TRBV29-1 and TRBJ2-3; TRBD1 agrees at 9 bases. In DNA, the CDR3 is TGCAGCGTCCGGGGACAGGGTGCCACAGATACGCAGTATTTT. Its protein is CSVRGQGATDTQYF.